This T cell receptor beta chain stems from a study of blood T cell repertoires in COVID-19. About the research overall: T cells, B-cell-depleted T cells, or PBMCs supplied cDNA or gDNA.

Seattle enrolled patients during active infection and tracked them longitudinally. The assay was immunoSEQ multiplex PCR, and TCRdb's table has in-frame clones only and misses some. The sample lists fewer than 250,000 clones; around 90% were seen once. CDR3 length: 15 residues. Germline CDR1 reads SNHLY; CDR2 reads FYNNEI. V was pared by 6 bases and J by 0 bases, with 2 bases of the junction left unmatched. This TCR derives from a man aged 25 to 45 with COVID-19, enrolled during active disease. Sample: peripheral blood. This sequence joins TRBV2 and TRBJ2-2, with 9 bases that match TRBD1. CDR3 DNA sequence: TGTGCCAGCAGCACAGGGGGCGCGAACACCGGGGAGCTGTTTTTT. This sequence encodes CASSTGGANTGELFF.